The 28 T cell receptor beta chains reported below all come from one sample, sequenced in a study of blood T cell repertoires in COVID-19. This table comes from immunoSEQ multiplex PCR, and its TCRdb copy is limited to in-frame clones, with some not included. The repertoire holds 200,000 to 250,000 clones, with roughly 88% as singletons. Sequencing was done on a sample of PBMCs or T cells enriched from blood (not recorded which). The receptor set was obtained from a woman in her thirties who had been exposed to COVID-19.

This clone was seen at least ten times. The chain recombines TRBV3-1 (or the pseudogene TRBV3-2) with TRBJ1-5; D unclear. The CDR3 length is 14 residues. V shed 4 bases and J shed 5 bases, with 12 bases lying between them. CDR1 is LGHDT, CDR2 YNNKEL, per germline (reference sequence). CDR3 loop: CASSPQVGHQPQHF. As DNA, the CDR3 is TGTGCCAGCAGCCCCCAGGTGGGTCATCAGCCCCAGCATTTT.

As for this clone: This sample also contains other DNA sequences that code for the same CDR3. The J gene is TRBJ2-7, the V gene TRBV6-5; TRBD1 matches at 10 bases. The CDR3 runs 13 residues. V was pared by 5 bases and J by 4 bases, with 2 bases of the junction left unmatched. Germline V gene lookup returns CDR1 MNHEY and CDR2 SVGAGI. CDR3 residues: CASSRGQGYEQYF. DNA of the CDR3: TGTGCCAGCAGTAGGGGACAGGGGTACGAGCAGTACTTC.

The J gene is TRBJ1-4, the V gene TRBV5-1, with TRBD1 as a possible D gene (5 bases). V dropped 1 base and J dropped 5 bases, with 9 bases sitting between them. From germline, CDR1 is SGHRS and CDR2 YFSETQ. The CDR3 extends over 14 amino acids. The CDR3 region has the DNA TGCGCCAGCAGCTTGACCCAGGGCAATGAAAAACTGTTTTTT. Protein: CASSLTQGNEKLFF.

The J gene is TRBJ2-3, the V gene TRBV3-1 (or the pseudogene TRBV3-2); 9 bases are shared with TRBD2. Germline V gives CDR1 LGHDT, CDR2 YNNKEL (reference sequence). There are 15 residues in the CDR3. J lost 5 bases, V lost 1 base, and 4 bases had no gene match. This chain's CDR3 is CASSQGPAGGDTQYF. Written as DNA, the CDR3 is TGTGCCAGCAGCCAAGGTCCAGCGGGAGGAGATACGCAGTATTTT.

J is TRBJ2-1 and V is TRBV2, with D tentatively TRBD2 (5 bases). The CDR3 has 17 amino acids. V was pared by 1 base and J by 0 bases, with 13 bases between. The germline V gene encodes CDR1 SNHLY and CDR2 FYNNEI. The DNA of the CDR3 is TGTGCCAGCAGTGAAGTAAGGACTGATTTCTCCTACAATGAGCAGTTCTTC. Protein: CASSEVRTDFSYNEQFF.

The V call is TRBV28, the J call TRBJ1-1, with 8 bases that match TRBD1. This CDR3 has 16 amino acids. Germline loops: CDR1 MDHEN, CDR2 SYDVKM. The junction had 11 bases not matched to a gene; V was cut back by 7 bases and J by 1 base. The CDR3 DNA follows: TGTGCCAGCACCGGCAGACCGGGACAGGAGAACACTGAAGCTTTCTTT. This codes for CASTGRPGQENTEAFF.

The table lists this clone with a few counts. The same CDR3 is also encoded by other DNA sequences in this sample. This chain connects TRBV3-1 (or the pseudogene TRBV3-2) to TRBJ2-7, with no clear D. With 4 bases removed from V and 0 bases from J, the gap between germline ends came to 4 bases. The CDR3 totals 12 residues. Germline values: CDR1 LGHDT, CDR2 YNNKEL (reference sequence). The CDR3 DNA is TGTGCCAGCAGCCCGAGCTCCTACGAGCAGTACTTC. Protein product: CASSPSSYEQYF.

The chain recombines TRBV18 with TRBJ1-1; no reliable D call. The V gene's germline CDR1 is KGHSH and CDR2 LQKENI. V was cut by 2 bases and J by 8 bases, with 12 bases left in between. There are 13 residues in the CDR3. As DNA, the CDR3 is TGTGCCAGCTCACCAGGTAGAACAGTAGAAGCTTTCTTT. Translated, it gives CASSPGRTVEAFF.

J is TRBJ2-7 and V is TRBV5-4; D is perhaps TRBD2 (6 bases). V dropped 0 bases and J dropped 3 bases, with 13 bases sitting between them. There are 15 residues in the CDR3. Germline CDR1 is SGHNT and CDR2 is YYREEE (reference sequence). CDR3 bases: TGTGCCAGCAGCTTGGCCTTGGGACTGAACTACGAGCAGTACTTC. Amino acids: CASSLALGLNYEQYF.

V gene TRBV6-6 combines with J gene TRBJ2-5; no definite D call. The CDR3 is made up of 15 amino acids. Germline V lookup: CDR1 MNHNY, CDR2 SVGAGI (reference sequence). Trimming cost V 0 bases and J 0 bases, with 8 bases left between them. CDR3 in amino acids: CASSYSGQYQETQYF. The CDR3 region has the DNA TGTGCCAGCAGTTACTCGGGCCAGTACCAAGAGACCCAGTACTTC.

The V call is TRBV5-5, the J call TRBJ2-3, with 9 bases matching TRBD2. J lost 2 bases, V lost 0 bases, and 4 bases had no gene match. The CDR3 consists of 16 residues. Germline lookup yields CDR1 SGHKS and CDR2 YYEKEE (reference sequence). The DNA for the CDR3 is TGTGCCAGCAGCTTGGGGGCGGGAGGGGTCACAGATACGCAGTATTTT. This gives the protein CASSLGAGGVTDTQYF.

This clone was counted once. V and J are TRBV5-1 and TRBJ2-5; 7 bases match TRBD1. This CDR3 is built from 15 residues. Germline CDR1 SGHRS, CDR2 YFSETQ. The V gene end was trimmed by 2 bases and the J gene end by 5 bases; junction bases not matched to a gene: 9. CDR3 loop: CASSFGTATPETQYF. The CDR3 bases are TGCGCCAGCAGCTTCGGGACAGCTACCCCGGAGACCCAGTACTTC.

This clone was recorded once. V and J are TRBV19 and TRBJ2-7; TRBD2 might be the D (5 bases). The CDR3 sequence is 13 residues long. The V gene's germline CDR1 is LNHDA and CDR2 SQIVND (reference sequence). V lost 5 bases to trimming and J lost 1 base, with 9 bases between them. CDR3 in amino acids: CASSLRGSYEQYF. The CDR3, as DNA: TGTGCCAGTAGTCTCCGCGGGTCCTACGAGCAGTACTTC.

The V gene is TRBV29-1, the J gene TRBJ1-1; 7 bases fit TRBD1. Germline V lookup: CDR1 SQVTM, CDR2 ANQGSEA. The CDR3 is 14 residues long. The V and J ends lost 4 bases and 1 base, in that order; junction bases with no gene match: 6. DNA for the CDR3: TGCAGCGTTGGGGGTAGGGGGCCGAACACTGAAGCTTTCTTT. Its translation is CSVGGRGPNTEAFF.

This clone was recorded once. The chain couples TRBV19 to TRBJ2-1, with 7 bases that match TRBD1. V lost 7 bases, J lost 3 bases, and 3 bases stayed unmatched. The length of the CDR3 is 13 residues. Germline V gives CDR1 LNHDA, CDR2 SQIVND (reference sequence). CDR3 residues: CASMGDSYNEQFF. The CDR3 DNA reads as TGTGCCAGTATGGGGGACAGCTACAATGAGCAGTTCTTC.

CDR3 sequence reads: CASSESAGHTEAFF. In DNA, the CDR3 is TGCGCCAGCAGTGAGTCTGCAGGGCACACTGAAGCTTTCTTT. This chain joins TRBV10-2 and TRBJ1-1; D may be TRBD1 (5 bases). The CDR3 has 14 amino acids. V shed 0 bases and J shed 3 bases, with 8 bases lying between them. Germline lookup yields CDR1 WSHSY and CDR2 SAAADI.

This chain connects TRBV27 to TRBJ1-1; D possibly corresponds to TRBD1 (5 bases). Trimming stripped 0 bases from V and 11 bases from J, with 19 bases between. Germline V gives CDR1 MNHEY, CDR2 SMNVEV (reference sequence). CDR3 size: 15 residues. CDR3 amino acids: CASSLSGIDGKGAFF. CDR3 DNA: TGTGCCAGCAGTTTATCAGGGATCGATGGAAAGGGGGCTTTCTTT.

The genes are TRBV11-2 and TRBJ2-1, with D possibly TRBD2 on 6 matching bases. The CDR3 loop spans 16 amino acids. V shed 5 bases and J shed 5 bases, with 19 bases lying between them. Germline assignment: CDR1 SGHAT and CDR2 FQNNGV. The chain's CDR3 is CASSLRGTLIDNEQFF. CDR3 in DNA: TGTGCCAGCAGCCTCAGAGGGACTCTGATCGACAATGAGCAGTTCTTC.

The chain employs TRBV4-1 and TRBJ1-2; 7 positions agree with TRBD1. V dropped 6 bases and J dropped 3; count of bases not matched to a gene: 7. Germline lookup yields CDR1 MGHRA and CDR2 YSYEKL. This CDR3 region has 14 residues. The CDR3 region has the DNA TGCGCCAGCAGTCCCCAGGGGACAGACTATGGCTACACCTTC. Amino acid sequence: CASSPQGTDYGYTF.

This clone has only a few counts. This rearrangement joins TRBV28 to TRBJ2-2; a weak D match, TRBD2 (6 bases). The CDR3 covers 16 residues. The V gene lost 6 bases and the J gene lost 5 bases, with 19 bases spanning the gap. Per germline, CDR1 MDHEN and CDR2 SYDVKM. In DNA form, the CDR3 reads TGTGCCAGCAGGGGGGTAGGAGGGTTGTATACCGGGGAGCTGTTTTTT. This gives the protein CASRGVGGLYTGELFF.

The V call is TRBV7-2, the J call TRBJ2-2; 13 bases agree with TRBD2. After removal of 5 bases from V and 4 bases from J, the junction contained 10 bases not matched to a gene. CDR3 length: 18 residues. Germline V lookup: CDR1 SGHTA, CDR2 FQGNSA. CDR3 coding DNA: TGTGCCAGCAGCCATCATCCGGGACTAGCGGGAATCACCGGGGAGCTGTTTTTT. Its protein is CASSHHPGLAGITGELFF.

This clone appeared once. This chain joins TRBV30 and TRBJ1-3; D is uncertain. The CDR3 has 18 amino acids. Germline CDR1 is GTSNPN and CDR2 is SVGIG (reference sequence). V lost 1 base and J 0 bases, leaving 19 bases between the germline ends. The CDR3 DNA follows: TGTGCCTGGAGTGCGCTCCCCCGAGGTAGCTCCTCTGGAAACACCATATATTTT. Amino acid sequence: CAWSALPRGSSSGNTIYF.

J is TRBJ1-1 and V is TRBV6-5, with 9 positions matching TRBD1. Germline trimming cut 6 bases from V and 2 bases from J; bases unmatched to any gene: 4. Germline V gives CDR1 MNHEY, CDR2 SVGAGI. The CDR3 is made up of 14 amino acids. This CDR3 is CASRTTGGNTEAFF. Written as DNA, the CDR3 is TGTGCCAGCAGAACGACAGGGGGAAACACTGAAGCTTTCTTT.

The V and J genes are TRBV30 and TRBJ2-1, with a possible D match to TRBD2 (6 bases). The CDR3 covers 17 residues. The germline CDR1 and CDR2 sequences are GTSNPN and SVGIG (reference sequence). V was shortened by 2 bases and J by 6 bases, with 23 bases between the two germline ends. CDR3 in DNA: TGTGCCTGGAGTTTCTCGCTAGCGTTTGGGGGAAGCAATGAGCAGTTCTTC. It translates to CAWSFSLAFGGSNEQFF.

This clone was observed a few times. In DNA form, the CDR3 reads TGTGCCAGCAGCTTGGACCTACAGGGAAACTATGGCTACACCTTC. Protein sequence: CASSLDLQGNYGYTF. The chain couples TRBV5-4 to TRBJ1-2; tentatively, D is TRBD1 (6 bases). The V gene's germline CDR1 is SGHNT and CDR2 YYREEE (reference sequence). The CDR3 runs 15 residues. Deletions cut 0 bases from V and 2 bases from J, with 11 bases between.

The chain has TRBV4-2 and TRBJ1-2; TRBD1 matches at 8 bases. Germline V gene lookup returns CDR1 LGHNA and CDR2 YNFKEQ. The CDR3 contains 16 residues. V was pared by 0 bases and J by 6 bases, with 9 bases of the junction left unmatched. The CDR3 region is CASSQESPTGANGYTF. As DNA, the CDR3 is TGTGCCAGCAGCCAAGAGTCTCCGACAGGGGCGAATGGCTACACCTTC.

This chain connects TRBV19 to TRBJ1-1, with TRBD1 as a possible D gene (6 bases). Looked up from germline, CDR1 is LNHDA and CDR2 is SQIVND (reference sequence). V was cut by 4 bases and J by 4 bases, with 10 bases left in between. The CDR3 runs to 13 residues. The CDR3 loop reads CASSTTGSTEAFF. The DNA for the CDR3 is TGTGCCAGTAGTACCACAGGGTCCACTGAAGCTTTCTTT.

The chain uses TRBV2 and TRBJ2-4, with TRBD1 as a possible D gene (6 bases). V lost 6 bases, J lost 1 base, and 16 bases lay in between. The CDR3 covers 16 residues. Germline CDR1 is SNHLY and CDR2 is FYNNEI. This CDR3 is CASRLPGARAKNIQYF. For the CDR3, the DNA is TGTGCCAGCAGACTTCCAGGGGCGAGGGCCAAAAACATTCAGTACTTC. The whole variable domain, remainder taken from reference TRBV2 and TRBJ2-4, is EPEVTQTPSHQVTQMGQEVILRCVPISNHLYFYWYRQILGQKVEFLVSFYNNEISEKSEIFDDQFSVERPDGSNFTLKIRSTKLEDSAMYFCASRLPGARAKNIQYFGAGTRLSVL.